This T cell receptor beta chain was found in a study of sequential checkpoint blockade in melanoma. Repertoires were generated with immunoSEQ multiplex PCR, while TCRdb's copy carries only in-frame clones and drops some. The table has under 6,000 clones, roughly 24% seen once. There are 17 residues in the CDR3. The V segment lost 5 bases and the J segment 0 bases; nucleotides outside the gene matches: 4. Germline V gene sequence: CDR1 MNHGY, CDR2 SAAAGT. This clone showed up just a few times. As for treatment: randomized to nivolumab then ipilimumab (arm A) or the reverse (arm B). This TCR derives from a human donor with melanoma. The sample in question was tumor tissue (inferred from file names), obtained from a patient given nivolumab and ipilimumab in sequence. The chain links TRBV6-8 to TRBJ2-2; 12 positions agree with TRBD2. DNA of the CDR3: TGTGCCAGCAGTCAACTAGCGGGAGGAACGAACACCGGGGAGCTGTTTTTT. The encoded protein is CASSQLAGGTNTGELFF.